The source of this T cell receptor beta chain is a study of blood T cell repertoires in COVID-19. V was cut by 1 base and J by 9 bases, with 11 bases left in between. Germline-derived CDR1 and CDR2 are SGDLS and YYNGEE. The CDR3 is made up of 13 amino acids. This clone was detected a few times. This table comes from immunoSEQ multiplex PCR, and its TCRdb copy is limited to in-frame clones, with some not included. The data contain 160,000 or so clones, 86% of them singletons. Sequencing was done on a sample of peripheral blood. The sequence came from a woman aged 70-85 years with acute or convalescent COVID-19. The chain carries TRBV9 and TRBJ2-1; the D gene is possibly TRBD2 (6 bases). The CDR3 DNA sequence: TGTGCCAGCAGCGTAATGGGGGGAGCTGAGCAGTTCTTC. This translates into CASSVMGGAEQFF.